The source of this TCR beta chain is a study of T cells in Graves' hyperthyroidism and ophthalmopathy. Study-level points and caveats: Ophthalmopathy stood apart from stable hyperthyroidism in a 13 V-J model.

Germline CDR1 reads LNHNV; CDR2 reads YYDKDF (reference sequence). This CDR3 is built from 13 residues. The junction had 5 bases not matched to a gene; V was cut back by 4 bases and J by 8 bases. From RNA transcripts, TCR beta CDR3 regions were amplified. RT-PCR in the first round (using the HTBI primer set) targeted the TCR CDR3. MiXCR was run by TCRdb on the multiplex PCR reads, yielding one entry per CDR3 protein. The sample holds 500,000 to 600,000 distinct CDR3 sequences, around 17% seen once. The study enrolled patients aged 18 to 65 with newly diagnosed hyperthyroidism of under 2 months' duration. Concerning this clonotype itself: Antigen unknown.

The origin of this receptor is a woman in her late teens or twenties with Graves' hyperthyroidism. The chain is built from TRBV15 and TRBJ2-1, with 7 bases lining up with TRBD1. Material for sequencing was blood. The chain's CDR3 is CATSTHRGDEQFF. CDR3 nucleotides: TGTGCCACCAGCACACACAGGGGTGATGAGCAGTTCTTC. The full variable domain, completed using reference TRBV15 and TRBJ2-1, is DAMVIQNPRYQVTQFGKPVTLSCSQTLNHNVMYWYQQKSSQAPKLLFHYYDKDFNNEADTPDNFQSRRPNTSFCFLDIRSPGLGDTAMYLCATSTHRGDEQFFGPGTRLTVL.